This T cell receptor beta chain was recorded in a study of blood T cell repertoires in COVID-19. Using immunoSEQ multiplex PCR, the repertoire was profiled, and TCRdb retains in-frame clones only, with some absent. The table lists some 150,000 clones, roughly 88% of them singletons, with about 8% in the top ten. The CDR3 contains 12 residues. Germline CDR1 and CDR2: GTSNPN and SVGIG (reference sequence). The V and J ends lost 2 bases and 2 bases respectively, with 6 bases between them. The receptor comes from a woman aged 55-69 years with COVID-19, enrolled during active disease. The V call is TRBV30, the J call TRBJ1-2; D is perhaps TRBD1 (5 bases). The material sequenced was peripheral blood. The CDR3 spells CAWSPGNYGYTF. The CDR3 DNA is TGTGCCTGGAGTCCAGGGAACTATGGCTACACCTTC.